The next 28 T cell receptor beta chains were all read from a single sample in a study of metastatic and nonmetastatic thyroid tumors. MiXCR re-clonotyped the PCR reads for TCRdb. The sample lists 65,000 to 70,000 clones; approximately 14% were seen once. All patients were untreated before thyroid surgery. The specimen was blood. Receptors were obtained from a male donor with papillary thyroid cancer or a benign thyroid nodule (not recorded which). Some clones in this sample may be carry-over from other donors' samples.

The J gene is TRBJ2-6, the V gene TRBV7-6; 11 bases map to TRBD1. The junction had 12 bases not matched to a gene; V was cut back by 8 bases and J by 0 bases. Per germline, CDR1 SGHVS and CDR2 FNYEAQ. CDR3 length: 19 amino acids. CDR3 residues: CASAGTGQGVLSGANVLTF. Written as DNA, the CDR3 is TGTGCCAGCGCCGGGACGGGACAGGGGGTCCTCTCTGGGGCCAACGTCCTGACTTTC.

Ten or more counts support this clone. The CDR3 DNA reads as TGTGCCAGCAGCCTTGACCGGGGGCCCCAGCATTTT. Amino acid sequence: CASSLDRGPQHF. The chain recombines TRBV7-9 with TRBJ1-5; unclear D gene. The germline V gene encodes CDR1 SEHNR and CDR2 FQNEAQ (reference sequence). Trimming cost V 5 bases and J 9 bases, with 11 bases left between them. The CDR3 extends over 12 amino acids.

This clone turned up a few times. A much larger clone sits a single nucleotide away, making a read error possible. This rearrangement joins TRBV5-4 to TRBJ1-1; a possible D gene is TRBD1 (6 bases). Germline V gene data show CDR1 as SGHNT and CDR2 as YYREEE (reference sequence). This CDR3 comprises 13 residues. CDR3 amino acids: CASSSDRNTGAFF. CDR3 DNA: TGTGCCAGCAGCTCAGACAGGAACACTGGAGCTTTCTTT.

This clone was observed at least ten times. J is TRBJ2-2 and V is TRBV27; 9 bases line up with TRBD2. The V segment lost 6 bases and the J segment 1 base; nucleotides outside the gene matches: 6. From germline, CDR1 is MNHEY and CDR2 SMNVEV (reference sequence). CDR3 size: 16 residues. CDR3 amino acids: CASRERLAVNTGELFF. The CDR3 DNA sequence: TGTGCCAGCAGGGAGAGACTAGCGGTGAACACCGGGGAGCTGTTTTTT.

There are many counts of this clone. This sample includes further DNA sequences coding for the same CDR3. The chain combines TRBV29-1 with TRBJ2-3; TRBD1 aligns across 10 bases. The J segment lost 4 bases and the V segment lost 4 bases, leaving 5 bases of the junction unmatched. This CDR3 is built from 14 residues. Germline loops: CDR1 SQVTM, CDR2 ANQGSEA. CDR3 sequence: CSVGGTGVADTQYF. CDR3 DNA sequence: TGCAGCGTTGGTGGGACAGGGGTCGCAGATACGCAGTATTTT.

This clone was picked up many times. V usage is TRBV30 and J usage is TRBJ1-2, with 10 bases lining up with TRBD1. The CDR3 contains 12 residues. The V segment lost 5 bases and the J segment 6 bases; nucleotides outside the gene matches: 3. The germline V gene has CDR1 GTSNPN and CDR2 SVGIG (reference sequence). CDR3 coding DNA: TGTGCCTGGCGACAGGGGGCGCATGGCTACACCTTC. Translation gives CAWRQGAHGYTF.

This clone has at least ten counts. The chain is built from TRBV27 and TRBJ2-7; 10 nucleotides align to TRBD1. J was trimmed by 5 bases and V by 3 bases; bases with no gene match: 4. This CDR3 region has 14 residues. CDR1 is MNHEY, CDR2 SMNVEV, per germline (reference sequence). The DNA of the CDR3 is TGTGCCAGCAGTTTGACAGGGGGCTTGGACGAGCAGTACTTC. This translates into CASSLTGGLDEQYF.

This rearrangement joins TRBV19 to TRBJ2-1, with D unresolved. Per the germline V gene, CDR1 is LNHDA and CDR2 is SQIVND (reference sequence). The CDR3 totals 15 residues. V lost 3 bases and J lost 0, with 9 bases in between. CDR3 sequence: CASSIISNSYNEQFF. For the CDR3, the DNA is TGTGCCAGTAGTATTATCTCTAACTCCTACAATGAGCAGTTCTTC. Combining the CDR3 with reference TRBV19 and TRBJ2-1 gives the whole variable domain DGGITQSPKYLFRKEGQNVTLSCEQNLNHDAMYWYRQDPGQGLRLIYYSQIVNDFQKGDIAEGYSVSREKKESFPLTVTSAQKNPTAFYLCASSIISNSYNEQFFGPGTRLTVL.

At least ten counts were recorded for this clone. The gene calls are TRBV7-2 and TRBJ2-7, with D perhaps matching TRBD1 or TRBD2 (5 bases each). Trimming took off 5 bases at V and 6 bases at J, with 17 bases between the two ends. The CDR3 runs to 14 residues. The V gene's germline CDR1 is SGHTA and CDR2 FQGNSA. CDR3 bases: TGTGCCAGCAGCCCGGGGCCGAGGCCGGTCGAGCAGTACTTC. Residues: CASSPGPRPVEQYF.

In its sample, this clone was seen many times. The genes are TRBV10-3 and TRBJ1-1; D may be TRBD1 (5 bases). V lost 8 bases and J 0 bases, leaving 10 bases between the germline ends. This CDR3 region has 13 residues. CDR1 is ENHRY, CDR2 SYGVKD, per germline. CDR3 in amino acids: CAIRGGVNTEAFF. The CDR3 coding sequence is TGTGCCATCCGGGGGGGGGTGAACACTGAAGCTTTCTTT.

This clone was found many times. The CDR3: CASRPRGVGGTDTQYF. CDR3 bases: TGTGCCAGCAGGCCCCGGGGGGTCGGGGGCACAGATACGCAGTATTTT. V is TRBV28 and J is TRBJ2-3, with TRBD2 matching 7 bases. The CDR3 is 16 residues long. Germline CDR1 MDHEN, CDR2 SYDVKM. Trimming cost V 6 bases and J 1 base; bases outside gene matches: 10.

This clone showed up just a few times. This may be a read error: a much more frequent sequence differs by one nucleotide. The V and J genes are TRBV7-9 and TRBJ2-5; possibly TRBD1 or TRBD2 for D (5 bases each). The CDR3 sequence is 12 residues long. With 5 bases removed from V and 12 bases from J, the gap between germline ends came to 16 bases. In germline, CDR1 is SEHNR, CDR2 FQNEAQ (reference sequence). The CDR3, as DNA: TGTGCCAGCAGCCGAGGGGACCGGGCCAAGTACTTC. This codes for CASSRGDRAKYF.

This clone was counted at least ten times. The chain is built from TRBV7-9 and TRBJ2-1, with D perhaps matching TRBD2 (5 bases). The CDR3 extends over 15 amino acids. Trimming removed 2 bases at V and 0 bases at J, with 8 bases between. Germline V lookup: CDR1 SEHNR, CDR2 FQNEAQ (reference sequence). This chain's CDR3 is CASSLKGSSYNEQFF. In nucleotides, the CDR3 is TGTGCCAGCAGCTTAAAAGGGAGCTCCTACAATGAGCAGTTCTTC.

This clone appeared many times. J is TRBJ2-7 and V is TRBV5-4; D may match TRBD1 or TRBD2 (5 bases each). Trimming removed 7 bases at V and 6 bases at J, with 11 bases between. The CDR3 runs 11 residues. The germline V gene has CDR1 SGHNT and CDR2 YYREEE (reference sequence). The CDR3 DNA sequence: TGTGCCAGCCATCTCGGGGCCGAGCAGTACTTC. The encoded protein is CASHLGAEQYF.

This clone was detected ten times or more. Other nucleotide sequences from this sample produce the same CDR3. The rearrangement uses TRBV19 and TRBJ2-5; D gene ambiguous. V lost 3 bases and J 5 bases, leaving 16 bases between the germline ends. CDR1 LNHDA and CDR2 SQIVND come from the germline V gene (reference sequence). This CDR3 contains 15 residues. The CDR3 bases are TGTGCCAGTAGTATCCCCGACTCTCCAGACGAGACCCAGTACTTC. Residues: CASSIPDSPDETQYF.

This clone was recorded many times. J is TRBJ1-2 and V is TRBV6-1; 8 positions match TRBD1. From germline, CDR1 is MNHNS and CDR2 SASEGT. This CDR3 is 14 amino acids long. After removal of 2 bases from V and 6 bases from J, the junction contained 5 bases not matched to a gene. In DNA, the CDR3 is TGTGCCAGCAGTGAACCCGGACAGGGTAATGGCTACACCTTC. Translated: CASSEPGQGNGYTF.

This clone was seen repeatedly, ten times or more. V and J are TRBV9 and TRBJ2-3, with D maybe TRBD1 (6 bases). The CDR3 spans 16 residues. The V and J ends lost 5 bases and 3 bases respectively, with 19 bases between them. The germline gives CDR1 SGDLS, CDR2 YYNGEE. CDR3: CASSAPGGGLTDTQYF. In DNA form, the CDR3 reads TGTGCCAGCAGTGCCCCTGGGGGCGGATTGACAGATACGCAGTATTTT.

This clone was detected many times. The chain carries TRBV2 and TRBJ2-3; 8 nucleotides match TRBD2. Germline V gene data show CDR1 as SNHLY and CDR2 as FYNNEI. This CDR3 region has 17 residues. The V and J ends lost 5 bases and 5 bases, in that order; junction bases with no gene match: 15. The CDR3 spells CASSPGVSGSRGDTQYF. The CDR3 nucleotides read TGTGCCAGCAGTCCAGGGGTCAGCGGGAGTAGGGGAGATACGCAGTATTTT.

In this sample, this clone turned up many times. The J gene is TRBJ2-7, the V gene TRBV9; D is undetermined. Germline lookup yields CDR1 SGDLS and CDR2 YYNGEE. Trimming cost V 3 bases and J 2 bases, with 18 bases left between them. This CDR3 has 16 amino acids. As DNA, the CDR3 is TGTGCCAGCAGCGCCGTACTTGACACCGAAACCTACGAGCAGTACTTC. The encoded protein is CASSAVLDTETYEQYF.

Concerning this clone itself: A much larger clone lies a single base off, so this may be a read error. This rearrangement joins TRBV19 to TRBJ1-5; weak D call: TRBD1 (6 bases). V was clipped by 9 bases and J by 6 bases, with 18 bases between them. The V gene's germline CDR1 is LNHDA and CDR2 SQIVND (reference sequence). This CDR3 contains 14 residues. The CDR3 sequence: CARQWAGVGQPQHF. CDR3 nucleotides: TGTGCCAGACAGTGGGCAGGGGTGGGTCAGCCCCAGCATTTT.

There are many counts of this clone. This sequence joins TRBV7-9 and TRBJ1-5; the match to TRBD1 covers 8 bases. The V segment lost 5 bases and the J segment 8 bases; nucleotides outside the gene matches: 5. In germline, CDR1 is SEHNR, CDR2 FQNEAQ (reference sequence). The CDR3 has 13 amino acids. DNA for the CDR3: TGTGCCAGCAGCGACAGGGGTTTGGAGCCCCAGCATTTT. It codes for CASSDRGLEPQHF.

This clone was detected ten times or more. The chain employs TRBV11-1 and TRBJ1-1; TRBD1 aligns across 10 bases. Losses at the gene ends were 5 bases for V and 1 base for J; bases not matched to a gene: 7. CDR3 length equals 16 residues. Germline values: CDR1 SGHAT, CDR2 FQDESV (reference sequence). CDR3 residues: CASSPGQGEGNTEAFF. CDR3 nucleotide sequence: TGTGCCAGCAGCCCCGGACAGGGGGAAGGGAACACTGAAGCTTTCTTT.

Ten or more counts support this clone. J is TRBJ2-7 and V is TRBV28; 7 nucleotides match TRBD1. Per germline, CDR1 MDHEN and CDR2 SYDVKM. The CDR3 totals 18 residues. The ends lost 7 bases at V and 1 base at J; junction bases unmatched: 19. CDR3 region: CASIGPPTTGYHSYEQYF. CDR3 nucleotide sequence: TGTGCCAGCATAGGTCCCCCCACGACAGGGTATCATTCCTACGAGCAGTACTTC.

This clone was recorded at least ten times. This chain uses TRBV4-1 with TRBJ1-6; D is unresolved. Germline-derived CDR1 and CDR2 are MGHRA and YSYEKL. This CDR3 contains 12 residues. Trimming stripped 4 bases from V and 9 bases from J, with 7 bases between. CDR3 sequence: CASSPFGSPLHF. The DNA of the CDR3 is TGCGCCAGCAGCCCCTTCGGTTCACCCCTCCACTTT.

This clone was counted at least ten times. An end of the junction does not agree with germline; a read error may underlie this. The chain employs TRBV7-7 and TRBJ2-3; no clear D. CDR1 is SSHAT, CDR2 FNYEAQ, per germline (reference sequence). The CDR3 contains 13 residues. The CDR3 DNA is TGTGCTAGCAGCCATGACCGTGCAGATACGCAGTATTTT. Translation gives CASSHDRADTQYF.

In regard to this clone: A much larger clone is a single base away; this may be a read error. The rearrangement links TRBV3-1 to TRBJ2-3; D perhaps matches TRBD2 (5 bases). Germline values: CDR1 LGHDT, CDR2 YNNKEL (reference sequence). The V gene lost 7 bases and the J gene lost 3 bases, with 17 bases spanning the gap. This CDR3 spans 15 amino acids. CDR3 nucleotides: TGTGCCAGCATCAGCGCGAGCGGTGGTACAGATACGCAGTATTTT. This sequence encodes CASISASGGTDTQYF.

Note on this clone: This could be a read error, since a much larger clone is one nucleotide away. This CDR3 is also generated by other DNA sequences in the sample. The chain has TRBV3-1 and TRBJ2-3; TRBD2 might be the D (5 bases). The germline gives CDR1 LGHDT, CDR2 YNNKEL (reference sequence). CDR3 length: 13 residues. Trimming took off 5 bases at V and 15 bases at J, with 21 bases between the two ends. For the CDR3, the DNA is TGTGCCAGCAGCGCGGGCCCCGGGCCCCCAGGCTATTTT. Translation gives CASSAGPGPPGYF.

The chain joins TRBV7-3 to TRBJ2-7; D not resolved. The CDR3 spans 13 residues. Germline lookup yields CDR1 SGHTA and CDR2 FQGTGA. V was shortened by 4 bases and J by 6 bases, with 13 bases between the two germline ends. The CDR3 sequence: CASSSFGPGEQYF. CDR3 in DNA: TGTGCCAGCAGCTCTTTCGGCCCCGGCGAGCAGTACTTC.